The 17 T cell receptor beta chains reported below all come from one sample, sequenced in a study of cytomegalovirus exposure and HLA in healthy donors. TCRdb keeps only in-frame clones here, not all; method: immunoSEQ multiplex PCR. The sample records 200,000 or so clones, around 80% being singletons. Sequencing was carried out using PBMCs. All receptors come from a woman aged 25 to 39 in good health and CMV-seropositive.

V usage is TRBV10-3 and J usage is TRBJ1-5, with 7 bases identical to TRBD1. Per the germline V gene, CDR1 is ENHRY and CDR2 is SYGVKD. The CDR3 loop spans 14 amino acids. V gave up 4 bases and J gave up 4 bases; unmatched junction bases: 4. DNA for the CDR3: TGTGCCATCAGTGTTGCAGGGGGGAATCAGCCCCAGCATTTT. As protein: CAISVAGGNQPQHF.

V is TRBV30 and J is TRBJ1-2; 7 bases match TRBD1. With 3 bases clipped from V and 0 bases from J, the junction kept 4 bases outside the gene matches. Germline V lookup: CDR1 GTSNPN, CDR2 SVGIG (reference sequence). This CDR3 contains 14 residues. CDR3 DNA: TGTGCCTGGAGGGGGCAGGGGGCTAACTATGGCTACACCTTC. Translation gives CAWRGQGANYGYTF. The full variable domain, completed using reference TRBV30 and TRBJ1-2, is SQTIHQWPATLVQPVGSPLSLECTVEGTSNPNLYWYRQAAGRGLQLLFYSVGIGQISSEVPQNLSASRPQDRQFILSSKKLLLSDSGFYLCAWRGQGANYGYTFGSGTRLTVV.

The V gene is TRBV5-1, the J gene TRBJ2-1; D gene unclear. V lost 6 bases and J 0 bases, leaving 13 bases between the germline ends. Germline CDR1 is SGHRS and CDR2 is YFSETQ. The CDR3 covers 15 residues. The DNA of the CDR3 is TGCGCCAGCACCAACAGCTTGAGCTCCTACAATGAGCAGTTCTTC. Amino acids: CASTNSLSSYNEQFF.

This clone was seen once. The chain recombines TRBV5-1 with TRBJ2-4, with 7 bases aligning to TRBD2. The CDR3 runs to 15 residues. Germline CDR1 and CDR2: SGHRS and YFSETQ. V gave up 5 bases and J gave up 2 bases; unmatched junction bases: 7. The CDR3 reads CASSLEAGPKNIQYF. The CDR3 bases are TGCGCCAGCAGTTTAGAAGCGGGGCCCAAAAACATTCAGTACTTC.

V and J are TRBV5-4 and TRBJ2-7; no reliable D call. The CDR3 has 14 amino acids. Germline V lookup: CDR1 SGHNT, CDR2 YYREEE (reference sequence). V was trimmed by 0 bases and J by 3 bases, leaving 10 bases between them. The CDR3 DNA follows: TGTGCCAGCAGCTTGGACCTCGGAGACTACGAGCAGTACTTC. The encoded protein is CASSLDLGDYEQYF.

The chain links TRBV27 to TRBJ2-3, with 9 bases aligning to TRBD1. The CDR3 extends over 16 amino acids. With 0 bases clipped from V and 7 bases from J, the junction kept 8 bases outside the gene matches. Germline V CDR1 and CDR2: MNHEY, SMNVEV (reference sequence). The CDR3 DNA follows: TGTGCCAGCAGTTTATCGGGACAGGGTTATCGGAATACGCAGTATTTT. It is translated as CASSLSGQGYRNTQYF.

The sample holds one count of this clone. The chain employs TRBV27 and TRBJ2-2, with 7 bases matching TRBD1. The J segment lost 1 base and the V segment lost 0 bases, leaving 2 bases of the junction unmatched. Germline lookup yields CDR1 MNHEY and CDR2 SMNVEV (reference sequence). This CDR3 is 16 amino acids long. The CDR3 nucleotides read TGTGCCAGCAGTTTATCGTGGACAGGGAACACCGGGGAGCTGTTTTTT. Translating it yields CASSLSWTGNTGELFF.

At least ten counts were recorded for this clone. The chain carries TRBV28 and TRBJ1-2; D not certain. This CDR3 has 13 amino acids. The germline V and J ends were trimmed by 6 bases and 5 bases, with 13 bases remaining between them. Germline V gives CDR1 MDHEN, CDR2 SYDVKM. The CDR3 DNA sequence: TGTGCCAGCAGATATCCGTCCGGGTATGGCTACACCTTC. This encodes CASRYPSGYGYTF.

The gene calls are TRBV2 and TRBJ1-2; 7 bases line up with TRBD1. CDR1 and CDR2 from the germline V gene are SNHLY and FYNNEI. The CDR3 extends over 11 amino acids. V gave up 4 bases and J gave up 10 bases; unmatched junction bases: 3. The CDR3 loop reads CASSVTGDYTF. In DNA form, the CDR3 reads TGTGCCAGCAGTGTAACAGGGGACTACACCTTC.

This clone was observed a few times. This chain connects TRBV6-5 to TRBJ1-1; 8 nucleotides line up with TRBD1. Trimming removed 7 bases from V and 8 bases from J; junction bases left unmatched: 15. The CDR3 length is 15 residues. From germline, CDR1 is MNHEY and CDR2 SVGAGI. The CDR3 DNA is TGTGCCAGCACCCGTTCACAGACAGGGGCCAGGGAAGCTTTCTTT. This encodes CASTRSQTGAREAFF.

The gene calls are TRBV5-1 and TRBJ2-5, with D unresolved. The CDR3 extends over 16 amino acids. V shed 3 bases and J shed 5 bases, with 20 bases lying between them. From germline, CDR1 is SGHRS and CDR2 YFSETQ. The CDR3 region has the DNA TGCGCCAGCAGCTCCCCCACTGGTGGTAGCAGCGAGACCCAGTACTTC. Encoded protein: CASSSPTGGSSETQYF.

V is TRBV5-4 and J is TRBJ2-2, with D maybe TRBD1 (6 bases). V lost 1 base, J lost 4 bases, and 11 bases lay in between. CDR1 and CDR2 from the germline V gene are SGHNT and YYREEE (reference sequence). This CDR3 is 15 amino acids long. CDR3 coding DNA: TGTGCCAGCAGCTTGTGGACAGAAACCACCGGGGAGCTGTTTTTT. As protein: CASSLWTETTGELFF. The complete variable domain, with remaining parts taken from reference TRBV5-4 and TRBJ2-2, reads ETGVTQSPTHLIKTRGQQVTLRCSSQSGHNTVSWYQQALGQGPQFIFQYYREEENGRGNFPPRFSGLQFPNYSSELNVNALELDDSALYLCASSLWTETTGELFFGEGSRLTVL.

This chain joins TRBV28 and TRBJ2-7; a weak D match, TRBD1 (6 bases). The germline gives CDR1 MDHEN, CDR2 SYDVKM. Deletions cut 7 bases from V and 3 bases from J, with 19 bases between. This CDR3 contains 15 residues. The CDR3 spells CASTPQWDTNYEQYF. CDR3 sequence (DNA): TGTGCCAGCACTCCACAGTGGGACACAAACTACGAGCAGTACTTC.

This chain connects TRBV5-1 to TRBJ1-3, with a weak D call TRBD1 (6 bases). The CDR3 is made up of 17 amino acids. Per the germline V gene, CDR1 is SGHRS and CDR2 is YFSETQ. Trimming removed 4 bases from V and 0 bases from J, with 17 bases in between. The CDR3 protein is CASSPGQLLLSGNTIYF. CDR3 DNA: TGCGCCAGCAGCCCAGGACAGCTTCTACTCTCTGGAAACACCATATATTTT.

For the CDR3, the DNA is TGTGCCAGCAGCGTGGGAGGGAGAACTGGGGCCAACGTCCTGACTTTC. It codes for CASSVGGRTGANVLTF. V usage is TRBV9 and J usage is TRBJ2-6, with 7 bases aligning to TRBD2. The V segment lost 2 bases and the J segment 2 bases; nucleotides outside the gene matches: 4. The CDR3 spans 16 residues. In germline, CDR1 is SGDLS, CDR2 YYNGEE.

The V gene is TRBV28, the J gene TRBJ2-2; possibly TRBD2 for D (6 bases). This CDR3 region has 12 residues. V was shortened by 6 bases and J by 5 bases, with 7 bases between the two germline ends. Germline assignment: CDR1 MDHEN and CDR2 SYDVKM. CDR3 in amino acids: CASSGRTGELFF. The CDR3 DNA sequence: TGTGCCAGCAGCGGGAGAACCGGGGAGCTGTTTTTT.

J is TRBJ1-1 and V is TRBV29-1; D gene uncertain. V was shortened by 5 bases and J by 8 bases, with 15 bases between the two germline ends. The CDR3 runs 12 residues. Germline V gene sequence: CDR1 SQVTM, CDR2 ANQGSEA. This CDR3 reads CSVKPGGPEAFF. The CDR3 region has the DNA TGCAGCGTTAAACCAGGTGGGCCGGAAGCTTTCTTT.